The present T cell receptor (beta chain) was sequenced within a study of cytomegalovirus exposure and HLA in healthy donors. General study findings and limits: Among TCR beta chains, those listed as cytomegalovirus-associated numbered over 150.

About this clone: What it binds is unknown.

PCR primers comprised 60 Vbeta and 13 Jbeta primers. TCRdb's copy holds only in-frame clones and misses some; the assay was immunoSEQ multiplex PCR. The table includes under 200,000 clones, over 75% detected once. Healthy bone marrow donors made up the donors. This CDR3 contains 14 residues. Trimming cost V 0 bases and J 5 bases, with 10 bases left between them. Germline CDR1 and CDR2: GTSNPN and SVGIG (reference sequence). The sequenced sample was PBMCs. The clonotype comes from a man between 35 and 55 years old in good health and CMV-seronegative. This chain joins TRBV30 and TRBJ2-2; no reliable D call. CDR3 sequence: CAWSVEYGTGELFF. CDR3 nucleotide sequence: TGTGCCTGGAGTGTAGAATACGGGACCGGGGAGCTGTTTTTT. The variable domain in full, completed from reference TRBV30 and TRBJ2-2, reads SQTIHQWPATLVQPVGSPLSLECTVEGTSNPNLYWYRQAAGRGLQLLFYSVGIGQISSEVPQNLSASRPQDRQFILSSKKLLLSDSGFYLCAWSVEYGTGELFFGEGSRLTVL.